This paragraph reports one T cell receptor (beta chain). Its binding antigen is unknown. No base quality values were provided; no much bigger clone lies one nucleotide off. This CDR3 is also generated by other DNA sequences in the sample. The data belong to a study of shared clonotypes between healthy human individuals (dated by TCRdb to 2019 to 2021). Broadly, across the study: A couple of women and three men aged 18 to 49 years were included in the cohort. Per donor, leukapheresis produced somewhere between about 0.94 and 8.9 billion PBMCs. For each donor, three plates each were used for CD4 naive and CD4 memory, two plates were used for CD8 naive, and one plate was used for CD8 memory. To estimate repertoire size and how much clonotype sharing occurs between individuals, the study deeply sequenced the blood TCR repertoires of several healthy adults. To increase sequencing depth and limit assay-specific biases, different laboratories used diverse techniques to prepare libraries and sequence TCR repertoires. Paper-wide results and their limitations: Because the study included a small number of donors, the genetic and exposure-history diversity represented was limited. Sharing across a few donors was observed for around 4.8% of naive CD4, over 3% of naive CD8, over 2% of memory CD4, and roughly 0.43% of memory CD8 clonotypes. Clonotypes shared by all four sorted-subset donors showed higher generation probabilities than non-shared clonotypes. Naive subsets generally had larger estimated clonotype richness than memory subsets did. Sampling was restricted to blood, and TCR repertoires in tissues likely differ from the TCR repertoires found in blood. Pairwise subsampling led to the expectation that sequencing depth would affect the degree of clonotype sharing among donors. Incomplete sequencing was indicated by rarefaction of sorted-subset datasets, despite the large sequencing depth.

The donors were healthy, HIV-negative adults who had no recently reported acute infections or vaccinations. Every donor was a Caucasian adult living in Nashville, Tennessee, USA. CD4+ T cells were enriched by magnetic negative selection; naive cells were then positively selected on CD45RA, and the negative fraction formed the memory subset. Blood was collected by leukapheresis, and PBMCs were isolated by Ficoll-Histopaque density gradient centrifugation and then cryopreserved in liquid nitrogen vapor phase. Analytical flow cytometry was used to check the purity and quantity of every magnetically sorted T cell population. Genomic DNA was isolated from each sorted fraction and quantified by UV absorbance on a Nanodrop 2000c. CDR1 and CDR2 were assigned from the germline V gene as KGHSH and LQKENI. V is pared back by 6 bases and J by 1 base, with 9 bases lying between the germline termini. The CDR3 goes from the cysteine to the phenylalanine over 13 residues. Only the CDR3 part of the read is kept: 39 bases, read in frame from the first base.

Using the deep immunoSEQ assay, multiplex PCR amplified TCR CDR3 regions from genomic DNA. For each cell subset, the extracted genomic DNA was distributed evenly across all wells of several immunoSEQ 96-well plates, and each plate served as one replicate. For sorted subsets, roughly 0.2 ug genomic DNA, equal to tens of thousands of T cell genomes, was loaded into each replicate PCR. Purified libraries were measured with a Qubit 3.0 fluorometer, size-checked on a Bioanalyzer 2100, and measured again with the KAPA Library Quantification kit. Each immunoSEQ 96-well plate was sequenced on its own single-read 150-cycle Illumina NextSeq 550 flow cell. In the authors' own workflow: Because the immunoSEQ output held only junctional sequences and lacked quality scores, the filtering could not match the filtering applied to full-length reads. Sequences were annotated with PyIR, a Python wrapper for IgBLAST v1.9, and V/J genes and CDR3 were assigned using IMGT germline references. Reads with weak V/J assignments (E-value above 1e-6), missing CDR3, stop codons, out-of-frame junctions, or ambiguous translated residues were removed. V3J clonotypes were defined as sequences sharing an identical inferred V gene, J gene, and CDR3 amino acid sequence. Percentage overlap between repertoires was calculated by dividing the number of shared unique clonotypes by the size of the smaller repertoire. Three approaches were used to assess repertoire richness: RTK rarefaction, the Chao1 estimator, and Recon v2.1 estimates of unobserved clonotypes. OLGA was used to compute generation probabilities for all TCRbeta clonotypes that the gDNA method yielded from a handful of donors. TCRdb took this table from immuneACCESS and kept in-frame rearrangements with V and J called. Such tables lack part of the clones; where checked against another copy, unresolved V genes explain under half of the gap, and the rest is unexplained. That table gives V, J and clone size, and the DNA gave D and trimming. Counted in this sample were 950,000 to 1,100,000 clones; about 84% of them appeared once. Together, the top ten hold roughly 0.61% of the sample.

Sequenced sample: memory CD4+ T cells from PBMCs. Read against the paper, the sample's cell subset or site label means: CD45RA-negative fraction. The rearranged chain carries TRBV18 and TRBJ1-1; possibly the D gene is TRBD1, per 5 matching bases. The sequence was obtained from a man aged 18 to 30 in good health. Some clones in this sample may be carry-over from other donors' samples. The bases are TGTGCCAGCTCGCTACAGGAGAACACTGAAGCTTTCTTT. It encodes CASSLQENTEAFF. With the rest looked up from the reference TRBV18 and TRBJ1-1 genes rather than sequenced, the full variable domain is NAGVMQNPRHLVRRRGQEARLRCSPMKGHSHVYWYRQLPEEGLKFMVYLQKENIIDESGMPKERFSAEFPKEGPSILRIQQVVRGDSAAYFCASSLQENTEAFFGQGTRLTVV.